The next 17 T cell receptor beta chains were all read from a single sample in a study of blood T cell repertoires in COVID-19. Assay used: immunoSEQ multiplex PCR; TCRdb lists only in-frame clones, some missing. The sample shows about 210,000 clones, approximately 80% of them seen only once. Sequenced sample: peripheral blood. These receptors originate from a man aged 45-65 years with active or convalescent COVID-19.

The chain links TRBV2 to TRBJ1-3; D is ambiguous. CDR3 length equals 17 residues. V lost 2 bases and J lost 0, with 14 bases in between. Germline CDR1 reads SNHLY; CDR2 reads FYNNEI. For the CDR3, the DNA is TGTGCCAGCAGTGAACTCCGGCAGGCTAACTCTGGAAACACCATATATTTT. It yields the protein CASSELRQANSGNTIYF.

CDR3 DNA: TGTGCCAGCACCCCCACAGGGGATGGCTACACCTTC. Amino acid sequence: CASTPTGDGYTF. This sequence joins TRBV2 and TRBJ1-2, with 7 bases matching TRBD1. The germline CDR1 and CDR2 sequences are SNHLY and FYNNEI. The CDR3 has 12 amino acids. Trimming cost V 7 bases and J 6 bases; bases outside gene matches: 5.

This clone was seen just once. The chain has TRBV5-5 and TRBJ1-4, with D maybe TRBD1 (5 bases). V gave up 3 bases and J gave up 6 bases, with 15 bases separating them. Per the germline V gene, CDR1 is SGHKS and CDR2 is YYEKEE (reference sequence). CDR3 length: 15 residues. This CDR3 reads CASSSPREGDEKLFF. The CDR3 nucleotides read TGTGCCAGCAGCTCCCCCAGGGAAGGAGATGAAAAACTGTTTTTT.

V usage is TRBV2 and J usage is TRBJ2-7; D might be TRBD1 (6 bases). The CDR3 totals 12 residues. Trimming took off 6 bases at V and 9 bases at J, with 15 bases between the two ends. Germline CDR1 and CDR2: SNHLY and FYNNEI. The CDR3, as DNA: TGTGCCAGCAGGATACAGGGTCTGGGGCAGTACGTC. This sequence encodes CASRIQGLGQYV.

The rearrangement joins TRBV6-8 to TRBJ1-2; D uncertain. Per the germline V gene, CDR1 is MNHGY and CDR2 is SAAAGT. Trimming cost V 10 bases and J 3 bases, with 6 bases left between them. CDR3 length equals 10 residues. The CDR3: CATPYYGYTF. In DNA form, the CDR3 reads TGTGCCACCCCTTACTATGGCTACACCTTC.

This clone was observed a single time. The rearrangement joins TRBV5-1 to TRBJ2-5; 7 bases agree with TRBD1. The germline V gene has CDR1 SGHRS and CDR2 YFSETQ. Trimming cost V 0 bases and J 2 bases; bases outside gene matches: 1. The CDR3 runs to 14 residues. The CDR3 nucleotides are TGCGCCAGCAGCTTGGGGACAGGACAAGAGACCCAGTACTTC. It yields the protein CASSLGTGQETQYF.

The chain couples TRBV5-4 to TRBJ2-3; D may be TRBD2 (5 bases). The germline V gene encodes CDR1 SGHNT and CDR2 YYREEE (reference sequence). Trimming took 2 bases from V and 2 from J, leaving 9 bases between them. This CDR3 has 14 residues. The CDR3 reads CASSLSADTDTQYF. The DNA of the CDR3 is TGTGCCAGCAGCTTATCAGCGGACACAGATACGCAGTATTTT.

DNA for the CDR3: TGTGCCAGTACCATCCCCCCGGGCACTGAAGCTTTCTTT. Translated: CASTIPPGTEAFF. The V gene is TRBV19, the J gene TRBJ1-1; D remains unclear. CDR1 LNHDA and CDR2 SQIVND come from the germline V gene (reference sequence). Trimming cost V 7 bases and J 4 bases, with 13 bases left between them. This CDR3 is built from 13 residues.

The chain is built from TRBV5-4 and TRBJ1-2; 8 nucleotides agree with TRBD1. After removal of 4 bases from V and 4 bases from J, the junction contained 3 bases not matched to a gene. The germline V gene has CDR1 SGHNT and CDR2 YYREEE (reference sequence). CDR3 size: 13 residues. DNA for the CDR3: TGTGCCAGCAGCCACACAGGGGGCTATGGCTACACCTTC. Its protein is CASSHTGGYGYTF.

The chain couples TRBV7-9 to TRBJ2-3; 14 bases map to TRBD2. The junction had 13 bases not matched to a gene; V was cut back by 5 bases and J by 9 bases. The V gene's germline CDR1 is SEHNR and CDR2 FQNEAQ (reference sequence). CDR3 length equals 17 residues. CDR3 residues: CASSLGTSGGGLGTQYF. The CDR3 nucleotides are TGTGCCAGCAGCCTCGGGACTAGCGGGGGTGGGCTGGGAACGCAGTATTTT.

V is TRBV7-2 and J is TRBJ2-3; 9 nucleotides line up with TRBD2. The CDR3 length is 18 residues. Trimming removed 4 bases from V and 4 bases from J; junction bases left unmatched: 15. Looked up from germline, CDR1 is SGHTA and CDR2 is FQGNSA. The CDR3 sequence is CASSYKYLAGEEADTQYF. The CDR3 region has the DNA TGTGCCAGCAGCTACAAATACTTAGCGGGAGAGGAGGCAGATACGCAGTATTTT.

CDR3 nucleotides: TGTGCCAGCAGCTCGACAGGGCCCAATGAAAAACTGTTTTTT. Residues: CASSSTGPNEKLFF. V is TRBV6-6 and J is TRBJ1-4, with 7 bases that match TRBD1. With V trimmed by 6 bases and J by 5 bases, 6 bases remained unmatched. Germline V gene data show CDR1 as MNHNY and CDR2 as SVGAGI (reference sequence). The CDR3 has 14 amino acids.

To note about this clone: Other DNA sequences of this sample code for an identical CDR3. The chain carries TRBV12-3 or TRBV12-4 and TRBJ1-5; no clear D. The CDR3 is made up of 13 amino acids. Trimming removed 4 bases from V and 0 bases from J, with 4 bases in between. This CDR3 reads CASSSYSNQPQHF. In DNA form, the CDR3 reads TGTGCCAGCAGTTCGTATAGCAATCAGCCCCAGCATTTT.

Only a few counts were recorded for this clone. The chain carries TRBV7-9 and TRBJ1-4; 7 bases are shared with TRBD1. The V and J ends lost 5 bases and 4 bases, in that order; junction bases with no gene match: 4. The V gene's germline CDR1 is SEHNR and CDR2 FQNEAQ (reference sequence). This CDR3 contains 14 residues. CDR3 nucleotides: TGTGCCAGCAGCCTAACAGGGGTTAATGAAAAACTGTTTTTT. As protein: CASSLTGVNEKLFF.

This clone was detected once. The chain links TRBV6-6 to TRBJ1-5; 11 bases match TRBD1. The CDR3 consists of 16 residues. Germline values: CDR1 MNHNY, CDR2 SVGAGI (reference sequence). The V gene end was trimmed by 2 bases and the J gene end by 4 bases; junction bases not matched to a gene: 4. CDR3 coding DNA: TGTGCCAGCAGTTACCAAGGACAGGGGGCAAATCAGCCCCAGCATTTT. Protein product: CASSYQGQGANQPQHF.

The chain recombines TRBV11-2 with TRBJ1-4, with a weak D call TRBD1 (5 bases). The germline V gene encodes CDR1 SGHAT and CDR2 FQNNGV. Trimming left V 1 base short and J 5 bases short, with 14 bases between. The CDR3 loop spans 16 amino acids. The CDR3 DNA follows: TGTGCCAGCAGCTTAGGGTGGGGCCCATGGAATGAAAAACTGTTTTTT. This encodes CASSLGWGPWNEKLFF.

This clone was detected many times. The chain carries TRBV5-4 and TRBJ2-1; TRBD2 might be the D (6 bases). The CDR3 runs to 14 residues. V gave up 4 bases and J gave up 6 bases, with 14 bases separating them. Germline CDR1 SGHNT, CDR2 YYREEE (reference sequence). In DNA form, the CDR3 reads TGTGCCAGCAGCCGCGGGCCCGGGGGCAATGAGCAGTTCTTC. As protein: CASSRGPGGNEQFF. Drawing the rest from reference TRBV5-4 and TRBJ2-1, the complete variable domain is ETGVTQSPTHLIKTRGQQVTLRCSSQSGHNTVSWYQQALGQGPQFIFQYYREEENGRGNFPPRFSGLQFPNYSSELNVNALELDDSALYLCASSRGPGGNEQFFGPGTRLTVL.